The subject of this entry is one T cell receptor (beta chain). This sample was included in a study of T cells in tuberculosis. The CDR3 extends over 14 amino acids. V lost 6 bases, J lost 7 bases, and 7 bases stayed unmatched. The germline V gene has CDR1 LGHNT and CDR2 FRNRAP. Some clones are missing from TCRdb's copy, which holds only in-frame ones; the method was immunoSEQ multiplex PCR. Here the sample spans more than 70,000 clones, approximately 91% being singletons. Sorting used thawed, overnight-rested PBMC stained with anti-CD3, a viability dye and GMM-loaded CD1B tetramer. CD1B tetramers were loaded with Rhodococcus equi-derived C32 glucose monomycolate.

The sequenced material came from CD1b-GMM tetramer-negative cells sorted from PBMCs. The chain joins TRBV12-5 to TRBJ2-1; 9 bases align to TRBD1. The TCR comes from an adult woman with latent tuberculosis. CDR3 residues: CASGPGQGMNEQFF. CDR3 nucleotides: TGTGCTAGTGGACCGGGACAGGGAATGAATGAGCAGTTCTTC.